Below, 12 T cell receptor beta chains from the same sample are listed, as sequenced in a study of T cell repertoires in cytomegalovirus infection. TCRdb itself ran the reads through MiXCR, one entry per CDR3 protein. The data contain 150,000 to 200,000 distinct CDR3 sequences, roughly a sixth of them seen just once; the ten biggest clones take up about 19%. Input material: CD8+ T cells from PBMCs. Receptors were obtained from a human donor in good health (CMV status not recorded). Some clones in this sample may be carry-over from other donors' samples.

V gene TRBV6-2 or TRBV6-3 combines with J gene TRBJ2-3; the match to TRBD1 covers 7 bases. Germline assignment: CDR1 MNHEY and CDR2 SVGEGT. Trimming removed 7 bases from V and 4 bases from J; junction bases left unmatched: 5. The CDR3 is made up of 13 amino acids. The CDR3 protein is CASNRGGADTQYF. For the CDR3, the DNA is TGTGCCAGCAACAGGGGTGGCGCAGATACGCAGTATTTT.

This clonotype was observed a single time. This chain connects TRBV10-1 to TRBJ2-1; no clear D. The CDR3 is 13 residues long. Germline CDR1 is WNHNN and CDR2 is SYGVQD (reference sequence). Between the trimmed V and J ends, which lost 4 bases and 4 bases, there was a span of 8 bases. CDR3 DNA sequence: TGCGCCAGCAGTGGAGACCGGTACAATGAGCAGTTCTTC. Protein sequence: CASSGDRYNEQFF.

Many counts were recorded for this clonotype. The chain combines TRBV7-2 with TRBJ2-5; the D is unclear. The CDR3 totals 14 residues. V lost 5 bases and J lost 2, with 12 bases in between. Germline V gene data show CDR1 as SGHTA and CDR2 as FQGNSA. The CDR3 region has the DNA TGTGCCAGCAGCGTAGAAGTAGGACAAGAGACCCAGTACTTC. Its translation is CASSVEVGQETQYF.

This clonotype appeared a few times. This chain links TRBV7-2 with TRBJ2-5; D possibly corresponds to TRBD2 (6 bases). Germline CDR1 is SGHTA and CDR2 is FQGNSA. The CDR3 consists of 13 residues. The V end was cut by 4 bases, the J end by 4 bases, with 10 bases between. CDR3 sequence reads: CASSYGGPETQYF. The CDR3 nucleotides are TGTGCCAGCAGCTACGGAGGGCCAGAGACCCAGTACTTC.

The chain links TRBV6-2 or TRBV6-3 to TRBJ2-1; D ambiguous. V dropped 5 bases and J dropped 2 bases, with 13 bases sitting between them. Germline CDR1 reads MNHEY; CDR2 reads SVGEGT. This CDR3 is 15 amino acids long. The CDR3 nucleotides read TGTGCCAGCAGTCCAGACTTCATCCCCTACAATGAGCAGTTCTTC. Protein product: CASSPDFIPYNEQFF.

This rearrangement joins TRBV7-2 to TRBJ2-7; D assignment may be TRBD1 or TRBD2 (5 bases each). The V end was cut by 5 bases, the J end by 7 bases, with 18 bases between. CDR1 is SGHTA and CDR2 is FQGNSA in the germline V gene. The CDR3 runs to 14 residues. CDR3 sequence: CASSRGTAIREQYF. In nucleotides, the CDR3 is TGTGCCAGCAGCCGAGGGACGGCGATTAGGGAGCAGTACTTC.

This clonotype was counted between two and nine times. The DNA for the CDR3 is TGTGCCAGCAGCCTAAGAGACACCGGGGAGCTGTTTTTT. Amino acids: CASSLRDTGELFF. This chain uses TRBV7-3 with TRBJ2-2; D is undetermined. Trimming removed 5 bases at V and 3 bases at J, with 7 bases between. The length of the CDR3 is 13 residues. The germline V gene encodes CDR1 SGHTA and CDR2 FQGTGA.

The gene calls are TRBV11-1 and TRBJ2-1; TRBD2 matches 8 bases. The ends lost 5 bases at V and 4 bases at J; junction bases unmatched: 10. Germline assignment: CDR1 SGHAT and CDR2 FQDESV (reference sequence). The CDR3 has 16 residues. In nucleotides, the CDR3 is TGTGCCAGCAGCCGTCAGGAACTAGCGGATTACAATGAGCAGTTCTTC. Translating gives CASSRQELADYNEQFF. Drawing the rest from reference TRBV11-1 and TRBJ2-1, the complete variable domain is EAEVAQSPRYKITEKSQAVAFWCDPISGHATLYWYRQILGQGPELLVQFQDESVVDDSQLPKDRFSAERLKGVDSTLKIQPAELGDSAMYLCASSRQELADYNEQFFGPGTRLTVL.

This clonotype was counted at least ten times. The rearrangement uses TRBV7-8 and TRBJ1-3; 8 bases align to TRBD1. V shed 4 bases, J shed 4 bases, and the junction held 15 bases outside the gene matches. This CDR3 comprises 18 residues. Germline V gene sequence: CDR1 SGHVS, CDR2 FQNEAQ. CDR3 region: CASSSPRDRMLVGNTIYF. In DNA, the CDR3 is TGTGCCAGCAGCTCACCGCGGGACAGGATGTTAGTCGGAAACACCATATATTTT.

This clonotype has more than one count but fewer than ten. The chain is built from TRBV6-2 or TRBV6-3 and TRBJ2-7, with D tentatively TRBD2 (5 bases). This CDR3 region has 12 residues. Trimming stripped 7 bases from V and 2 bases from J, with 9 bases between. CDR1 is MNHEY and CDR2 is SVGEGT in the germline V gene. This CDR3 is CASMIGTYEQYF. In nucleotides, the CDR3 is TGTGCCAGCATGATCGGGACCTACGAGCAGTACTTC.

The rearrangement joins TRBV2 to TRBJ2-1; either TRBD1 or TRBD2 may fit D (6 bases each). The CDR3 consists of 13 residues. The V end was cut by 7 bases, the J end by 9 bases, with 16 bases between. Germline V CDR1 and CDR2: SNHLY, FYNNEI. Here the CDR3 reads CASNLARRGEQFF. The CDR3 region has the DNA TGTGCCAGCAACCTAGCGCGCAGGGGTGAGCAGTTCTTC. The complete variable domain, with remaining parts taken from reference TRBV2 and TRBJ2-1, reads EPEVTQTPSHQVTQMGQEVILRCVPISNHLYFYWYRQILGQKVEFLVSFYNNEISEKSEIFDDQFSVERPDGSNFTLKIRSTKLEDSAMYFCASNLARRGEQFFGPGTRLTVL.

CDR3 protein: CASSPRANTEAFF. For the CDR3, the DNA is TGTGCCAGCAGCCCACGGGCGAACACTGAAGCTTTCTTT. The chain carries TRBV7-6 and TRBJ1-1; D unresolved. In germline, CDR1 is SGHVS, CDR2 FNYEAQ. The CDR3 sequence is 13 residues long. The V gene lost 5 bases and the J gene lost 1 base, with 8 bases spanning the gap.